Below, 23 T cell receptor beta chains from the same sample are listed, as sequenced in a study of cytomegalovirus exposure and HLA in healthy donors (dated by TCRdb to about 2017). Libraries were made using the immunoSEQ multiplex PCR assay. A mixture of 60 forward primers for TCR Vbeta segments and 13 reverse primers for TCR Jbeta segments was used in the multiplex PCR. This immuneACCESS table, as held by TCRdb, lists in-frame sequences with V and J called but not all clones. Of the missing ones, under half trace to an unresolved V gene in checked studies; the others have no known cause. The sample has some 150,000 clones on record, more than 75% of them singletons. Around 7.8% of the sample is in the top ten clones. The sequencing sample was made of PBMCs. The receptors were sampled from a woman between 50 and 59 years old in good health and CMV-seropositive.

The chain joins TRBV19 to TRBJ1-1; the match to TRBD1 covers 8 bases. With 6 bases clipped from V and 1 base from J, the junction kept 4 bases outside the gene matches. The CDR3 runs 14 residues. Germline V gene data show CDR1 as LNHDA and CDR2 as SQIVND (reference sequence). Here the CDR3 DNA reads TGTGCCAGTAGGAATCAGGGGGCGAACACTGAAGCTTTCTTT. Translated: CASRNQGANTEAFF.

The gene calls are TRBV5-1 and TRBJ2-5; possible D gene TRBD1, 6 bases. The germline V gene encodes CDR1 SGHRS and CDR2 YFSETQ. CDR3 length: 14 residues. Trimming took off 4 bases at V and 4 bases at J, with 14 bases between the two ends. The CDR3 DNA is TGCGCCAGCAGCATCCTCCGGGACACAGAGACCCAGTACTTC. It specifies CASSILRDTETQYF.

The V gene is TRBV30, the J gene TRBJ1-1; D possibly corresponds to TRBD1 (5 bases). The CDR3 is 13 residues long. The V end lost 4 bases, the J end lost 3 bases, and 12 bases lay between the germline ends. Germline V gene data show CDR1 as GTSNPN and CDR2 as SVGIG (reference sequence). CDR3 in amino acids: CAWIDSPYTEAFF. The CDR3 bases are TGTGCCTGGATTGACAGTCCCTACACTGAAGCTTTCTTT.

The chain employs TRBV7-9 and TRBJ1-1, with D hard to call. Trimming took off 5 bases at V and 4 bases at J, with 8 bases between the two ends. The germline gives CDR1 SEHNR, CDR2 FQNEAQ (reference sequence). The CDR3 sequence is 12 residues long. In DNA, the CDR3 is TGTGCCAGCAGCGGAGGGATCACTGAAGCTTTCTTT. Protein sequence: CASSGGITEAFF.

V usage is TRBV12-5 and J usage is TRBJ2-1; 9 bases agree with TRBD2. The CDR3 spans 14 residues. Trimming cost V 1 base and J 7 bases; bases outside gene matches: 2. Germline loops: CDR1 LGHNT, CDR2 FRNRAP. CDR3 sequence reads: CASGLDGLANEQFF. In DNA form, the CDR3 reads TGTGCTAGTGGTTTGGATGGACTAGCGAATGAGCAGTTCTTC.

The CDR3 reads CASSSRQGGYGYTF. CDR3 DNA: TGTGCCAGCAGCTCCAGACAGGGGGGGTATGGCTACACCTTC. This rearrangement joins TRBV7-2 to TRBJ1-2, with TRBD1 matching over 9 bases. V was clipped by 4 bases and J by 5 bases; unmatched bases: 5. The CDR3 consists of 14 residues. CDR1 is SGHTA, CDR2 FQGNSA, per germline.

CDR3 in amino acids: CASSPTANNQPQHF. DNA for the CDR3: TGTGCCAGCTCACCGACAGCGAACAATCAGCCCCAGCATTTT. This chain connects TRBV18 to TRBJ1-5, with D tentatively TRBD1 (5 bases). V shed 3 bases and J shed 3 bases, with 9 bases lying between them. CDR1 is KGHSH, CDR2 LQKENI, per germline. This CDR3 has 14 amino acids. Complete variable domain (other parts from reference TRBV18 and TRBJ1-5): NAGVMQNPRHLVRRRGQEARLRCSPMKGHSHVYWYRQLPEEGLKFMVYLQKENIIDESGMPKERFSAEFPKEGPSILRIQQVVRGDSAAYFCASSPTANNQPQHFGDGTRLSIL.

The rearrangement joins TRBV27 to TRBJ1-5; 7 positions agree with TRBD1. The CDR3 loop spans 15 amino acids. Trimming cost V 4 bases and J 4 bases; bases outside gene matches: 7. The germline gives CDR1 MNHEY, CDR2 SMNVEV (reference sequence). CDR3 sequence (DNA): TGTGCCAGCAGTTCCAGACAGGGTGTAAATCAGCCCCAGCATTTT. Its protein product is CASSSRQGVNQPQHF.

The V gene is TRBV7-9, the J gene TRBJ2-3; D is perhaps TRBD1 (5 bases). The germline gives CDR1 SEHNR, CDR2 FQNEAQ (reference sequence). V dropped 1 base and J dropped 2 bases, with 16 bases sitting between them. This CDR3 spans 17 amino acids. The CDR3 is CASSLGTPGFLTDTQYF. The CDR3 DNA is TGTGCCAGCAGCTTAGGGACACCAGGCTTTCTCACAGATACGCAGTATTTT. The whole variable domain, filled in from reference TRBV7-9 and TRBJ2-3, reads DTGVSQNPRHKITKRGQNVTFRCDPISEHNRLYWYRQTLGQGPEFLTYFQNEAQLEKSRLLSDRFSAERPKGSFSTLEIQRTEQGDSAMYLCASSLGTPGFLTDTQYFGPGTRLTVL.

The chain employs TRBV5-1 and TRBJ1-3; 7 positions agree with TRBD1. V gave up 3 bases and J gave up 1 base; unmatched junction bases: 4. The CDR3 runs to 15 residues. CDR1 is SGHRS and CDR2 is YFSETQ in the germline V gene. CDR3 bases: TGCGCCAGCAGCTGGGGACAGTCATCTGGAAACACCATATATTTT. It encodes CASSWGQSSGNTIYF.

J is TRBJ1-1 and V is TRBV9; unclear D gene. Germline V CDR1 and CDR2: SGDLS, YYNGEE. This CDR3 comprises 13 residues. V lost 0 bases, J lost 6 bases, and 9 bases lay in between. In nucleotides, the CDR3 is TGTGCCAGCAGCGTAGCGGAGTGGGCTGAAGCTTTCTTT. It is translated as CASSVAEWAEAFF.

The chain uses TRBV28 and TRBJ2-1; 9 positions agree with TRBD1. Trimming cost V 2 bases and J 9 bases; bases outside gene matches: 11. Looked up from germline, CDR1 is MDHEN and CDR2 is SYDVKM. The CDR3 spans 16 residues. The CDR3 loop reads CASSLNPGQGYGEQFF. CDR3 DNA sequence: TGTGCCAGCAGTTTAAACCCGGGACAGGGATATGGTGAGCAGTTCTTC.

This chain connects TRBV18 to TRBJ1-2; 8 bases line up with TRBD1. J gave up 4 bases and V 6 bases, and 13 bases lay outside the gene matches. The CDR3 covers 16 residues. From germline, CDR1 is KGHSH and CDR2 LQKENI. As DNA, the CDR3 is TGTGCCAGCTCCCACGGAGACAGGGGCCTCTCCTATGGCTACACCTTC. Translated: CASSHGDRGLSYGYTF.

This clone has just one count. The CDR3 region has the DNA TGTGCCAGCAGCTTGGGCAGGCGAGACTATGGCTACACCTTC. It encodes CASSLGRRDYGYTF. The V gene is TRBV11-2, the J gene TRBJ1-2; D is undetermined. The CDR3 loop spans 14 amino acids. V was pared by 3 bases and J by 3 bases, with 11 bases between. CDR1 and CDR2 from the germline V gene are SGHAT and FQNNGV.

The rearrangement joins TRBV27 to TRBJ1-4; perhaps TRBD1 as D (5 bases). Germline values: CDR1 MNHEY, CDR2 SMNVEV (reference sequence). V dropped 7 bases and J dropped 6 bases, with 21 bases sitting between them. The CDR3 contains 16 residues. The CDR3 reads CASMRDSTGYDEKLFF. The DNA of the CDR3 is TGTGCCAGCATGCGGGACTCGACGGGTTACGATGAAAAACTGTTTTTT.

This clone appeared once. V is TRBV5-1 and J is TRBJ2-1, with 9 positions matching TRBD2. Germline V gives CDR1 SGHRS, CDR2 YFSETQ. V lost 0 bases, J lost 7 bases, and 5 bases stayed unmatched. This CDR3 spans 15 amino acids. CDR3: CASSLVAGVLNEQFF. The CDR3 nucleotides read TGCGCCAGCAGCTTGGTAGCGGGGGTACTGAATGAGCAGTTCTTC.

Written as DNA, the CDR3 is TGCGCCAGCAGTTTACGAAAGGGGAACTATGGCTACACCTTC. Translating it yields CASSLRKGNYGYTF. The chain couples TRBV5-1 to TRBJ1-2; tentative D call: TRBD1 (5 bases). Trimming removed 5 bases from V and 2 bases from J, with 13 bases in between. The germline CDR1 and CDR2 sequences are SGHRS and YFSETQ. The CDR3 runs to 14 residues.

This clone was seen once. The CDR3 nucleotides read TGTGCCAGTAGTCTTCAGGGTCAACCCTATAGCAATCAGCCCCAGCATTTT. Translating it yields CASSLQGQPYSNQPQHF. V usage is TRBV19 and J usage is TRBJ1-5; possibly TRBD1 for D (5 bases). Germline V CDR1 and CDR2: LNHDA, SQIVND (reference sequence). The length of the CDR3 is 17 residues. With 5 bases removed from V and 0 bases from J, the gap between germline ends came to 17 bases.

This clone was seen only a few times. This chain connects TRBV2 to TRBJ1-2; D is unresolved. Germline assignment: CDR1 SNHLY and CDR2 FYNNEI. Trimming removed 4 bases from V and 2 bases from J, with 8 bases in between. The CDR3 is made up of 13 amino acids. This CDR3 reads CASSVTENYGYTF. As DNA, the CDR3 is TGTGCCAGCAGTGTCACGGAGAACTATGGCTACACCTTC.

The genes are TRBV2 and TRBJ2-1; TRBD2 matches at 12 bases. The ends lost 8 bases at V and 9 bases at J; junction bases unmatched: 8. Per germline, CDR1 SNHLY and CDR2 FYNNEI. The CDR3 is 14 residues long. The CDR3 protein is CASGWLAGGGEQFF. CDR3 DNA: TGTGCCAGCGGGTGGCTAGCGGGAGGGGGTGAGCAGTTCTTC.

The chain joins TRBV28 to TRBJ2-7; 8 nucleotides align to TRBD1. Germline V gene sequence: CDR1 MDHEN, CDR2 SYDVKM. Trimming removed 10 bases from V and 2 bases from J; junction bases left unmatched: 19. The CDR3 has 17 residues. This CDR3 is CATLGEGQGTFPYEQYF. The CDR3 DNA reads as TGTGCCACCCTAGGAGAAGGACAGGGAACATTCCCCTACGAGCAGTACTTC.

The chain uses TRBV5-4 and TRBJ2-7; D might be TRBD1 (5 bases). V lost 0 bases to trimming and J lost 3 bases, with 7 bases between them. This CDR3 is 13 amino acids long. In germline, CDR1 is SGHNT, CDR2 YYREEE (reference sequence). The CDR3 DNA reads as TGTGCCAGCAGCTTGGGACAGAACTACGAGCAGTACTTC. Translation: CASSLGQNYEQYF.

The genes are TRBV2 and TRBJ2-1; 9 nucleotides match TRBD2. Germline values: CDR1 SNHLY, CDR2 FYNNEI. This CDR3 is 16 amino acids long. V gave up 3 bases and J gave up 9 bases; unmatched junction bases: 12. The CDR3 sequence is CASSDLRAGGTSEQFF. The CDR3 nucleotides are TGTGCCAGCAGTGACTTGAGGGCGGGAGGGACAAGTGAGCAGTTCTTC.